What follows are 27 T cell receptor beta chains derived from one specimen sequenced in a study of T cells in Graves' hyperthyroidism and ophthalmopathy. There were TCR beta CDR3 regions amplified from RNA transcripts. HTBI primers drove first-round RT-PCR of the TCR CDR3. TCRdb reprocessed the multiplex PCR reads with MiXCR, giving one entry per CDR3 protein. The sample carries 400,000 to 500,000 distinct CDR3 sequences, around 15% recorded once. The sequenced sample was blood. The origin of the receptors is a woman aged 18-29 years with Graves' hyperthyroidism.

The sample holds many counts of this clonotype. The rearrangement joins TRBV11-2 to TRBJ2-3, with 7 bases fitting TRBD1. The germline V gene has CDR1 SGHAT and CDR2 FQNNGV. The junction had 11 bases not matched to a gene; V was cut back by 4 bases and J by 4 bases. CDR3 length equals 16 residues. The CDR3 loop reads CASSSLRPGTADTQYF. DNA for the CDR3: TGTGCCAGCAGCTCCTTAAGACCCGGGACAGCAGATACGCAGTATTTT.

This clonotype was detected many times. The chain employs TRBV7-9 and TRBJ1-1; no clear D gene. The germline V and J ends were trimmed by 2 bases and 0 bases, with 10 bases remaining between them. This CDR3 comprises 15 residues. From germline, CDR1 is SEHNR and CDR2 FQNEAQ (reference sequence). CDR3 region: CASSLSADMNTEAFF. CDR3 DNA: TGTGCCAGCAGCTTATCGGCAGATATGAACACTGAAGCTTTCTTT.

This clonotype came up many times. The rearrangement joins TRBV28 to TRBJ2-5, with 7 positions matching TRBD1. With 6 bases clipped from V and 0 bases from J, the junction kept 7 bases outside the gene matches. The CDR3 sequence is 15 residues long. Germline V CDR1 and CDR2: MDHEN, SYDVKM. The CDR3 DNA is TGTGCCAGCAGCCGGGACAGAAGTTACCAAGAGACCCAGTACTTC. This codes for CASSRDRSYQETQYF. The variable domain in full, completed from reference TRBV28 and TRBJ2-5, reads DVKVTQSSRYLVKRTGEKVFLECVQDMDHENMFWYRQDPGLGLRLIYFSYDVKMKEKGDIPEGYSVSREKKERFSLILESASTNQTSMYLCASSRDRSYQETQYFGPGTRLLVL.

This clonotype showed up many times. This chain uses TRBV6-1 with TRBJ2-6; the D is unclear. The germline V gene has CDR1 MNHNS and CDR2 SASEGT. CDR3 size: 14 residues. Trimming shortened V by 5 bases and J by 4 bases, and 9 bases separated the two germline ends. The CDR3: CASSSPRGANVLTF. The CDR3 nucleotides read TGTGCCAGCAGTTCCCCCCGGGGGGCCAACGTCCTGACTTTC.

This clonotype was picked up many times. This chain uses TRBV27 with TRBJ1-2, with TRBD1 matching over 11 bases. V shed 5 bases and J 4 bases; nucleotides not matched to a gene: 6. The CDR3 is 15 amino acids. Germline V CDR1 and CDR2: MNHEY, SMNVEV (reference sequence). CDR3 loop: CASSLTGTGGYGYTF. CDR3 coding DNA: TGTGCCAGCAGTCTCACCGGGACAGGGGGCTATGGCTACACCTTC.

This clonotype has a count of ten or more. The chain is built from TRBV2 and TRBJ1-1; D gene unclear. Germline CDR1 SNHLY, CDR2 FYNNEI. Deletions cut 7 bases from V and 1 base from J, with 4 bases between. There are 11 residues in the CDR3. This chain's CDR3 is CASKTNTEAFF. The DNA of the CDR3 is TGTGCCAGCAAGACGAACACTGAAGCTTTCTTT.

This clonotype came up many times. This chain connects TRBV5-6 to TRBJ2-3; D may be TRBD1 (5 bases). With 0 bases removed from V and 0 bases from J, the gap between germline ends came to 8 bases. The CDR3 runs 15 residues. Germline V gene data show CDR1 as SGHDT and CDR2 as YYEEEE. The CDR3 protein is CASSLGPGSTDTQYF. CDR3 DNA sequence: TGTGCCAGCAGCTTGGGCCCAGGGAGCACAGATACGCAGTATTTT.

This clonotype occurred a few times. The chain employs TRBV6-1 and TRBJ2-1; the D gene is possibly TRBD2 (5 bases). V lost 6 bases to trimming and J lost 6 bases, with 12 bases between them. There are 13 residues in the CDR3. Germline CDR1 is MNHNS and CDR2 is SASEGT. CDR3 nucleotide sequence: TGTGCCAGCAGGGCCACTAGTATCAATGAGCAGTTCTTC. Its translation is CASRATSINEQFF.

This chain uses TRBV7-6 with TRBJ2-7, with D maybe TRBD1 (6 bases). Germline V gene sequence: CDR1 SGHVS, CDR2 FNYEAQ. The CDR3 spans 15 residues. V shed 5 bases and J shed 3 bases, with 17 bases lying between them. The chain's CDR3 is CASSPGQLPLYEQYF. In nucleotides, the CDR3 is TGTGCCAGCAGCCCCGGACAGCTACCCCTCTACGAGCAGTACTTC.

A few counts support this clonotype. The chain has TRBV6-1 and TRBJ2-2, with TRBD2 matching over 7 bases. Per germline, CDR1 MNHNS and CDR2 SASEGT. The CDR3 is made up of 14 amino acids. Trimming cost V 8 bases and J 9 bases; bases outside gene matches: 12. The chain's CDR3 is CASGTGRGVRELFF. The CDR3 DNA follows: TGTGCCAGCGGGACTGGACGGGGGGTGAGGGAGCTGTTTTTT.

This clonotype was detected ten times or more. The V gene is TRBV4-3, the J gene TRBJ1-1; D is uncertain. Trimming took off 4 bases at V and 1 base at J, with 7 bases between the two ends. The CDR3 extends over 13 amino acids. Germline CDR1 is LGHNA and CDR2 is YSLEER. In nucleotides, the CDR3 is TGCGCCAGCAGCCCCAGCACGAACACTGAAGCTTTCTTT. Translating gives CASSPSTNTEAFF.

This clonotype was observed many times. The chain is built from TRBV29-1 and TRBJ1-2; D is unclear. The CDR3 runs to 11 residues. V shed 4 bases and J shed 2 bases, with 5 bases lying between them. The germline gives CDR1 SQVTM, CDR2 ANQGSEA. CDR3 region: CSVARNYGYTF. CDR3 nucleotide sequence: TGCAGCGTTGCCAGAAACTATGGCTACACCTTC.

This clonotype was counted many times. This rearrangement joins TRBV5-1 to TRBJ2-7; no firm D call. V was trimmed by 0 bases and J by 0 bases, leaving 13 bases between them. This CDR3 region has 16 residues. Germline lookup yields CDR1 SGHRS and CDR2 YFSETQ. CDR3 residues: CASSLEASPHSYEQYF. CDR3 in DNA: TGCGCCAGCAGCTTGGAGGCCAGCCCTCACTCCTACGAGCAGTACTTC.

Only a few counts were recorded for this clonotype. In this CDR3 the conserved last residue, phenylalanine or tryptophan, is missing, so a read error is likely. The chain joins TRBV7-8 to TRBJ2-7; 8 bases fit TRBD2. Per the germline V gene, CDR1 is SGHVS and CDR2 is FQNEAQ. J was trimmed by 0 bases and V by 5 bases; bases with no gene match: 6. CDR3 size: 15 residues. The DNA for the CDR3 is TGTGCCAGCAGCCCCGGGAGGGCAAGCTCCTACGAGCAGTACTCC. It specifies CASSPGRASSYEQYS.

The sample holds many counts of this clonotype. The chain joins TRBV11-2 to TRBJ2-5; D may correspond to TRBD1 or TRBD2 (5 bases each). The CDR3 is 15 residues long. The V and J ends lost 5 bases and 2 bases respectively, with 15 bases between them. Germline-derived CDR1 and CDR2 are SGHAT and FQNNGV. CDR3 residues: CASSTGRIWQETQYF. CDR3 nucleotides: TGTGCCAGCAGCACGGGACGGATATGGCAAGAGACCCAGTACTTC.

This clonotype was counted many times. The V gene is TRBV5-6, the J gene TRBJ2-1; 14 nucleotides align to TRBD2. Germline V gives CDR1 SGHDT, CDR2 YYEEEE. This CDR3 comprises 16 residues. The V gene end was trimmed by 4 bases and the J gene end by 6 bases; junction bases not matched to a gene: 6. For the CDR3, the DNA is TGTGCCAGCAGCATACAAGGACTAGCGGGAGGCAATGAGCAGTTCTTC. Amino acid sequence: CASSIQGLAGGNEQFF.

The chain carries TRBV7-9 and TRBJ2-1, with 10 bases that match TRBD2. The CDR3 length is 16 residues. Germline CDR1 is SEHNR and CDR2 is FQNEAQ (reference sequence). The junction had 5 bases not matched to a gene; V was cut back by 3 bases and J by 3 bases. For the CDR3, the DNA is TGTGCCAGCAGCTTGGAGACTAGCGGGTACTACAATGAGCAGTTCTTC. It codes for CASSLETSGYYNEQFF.

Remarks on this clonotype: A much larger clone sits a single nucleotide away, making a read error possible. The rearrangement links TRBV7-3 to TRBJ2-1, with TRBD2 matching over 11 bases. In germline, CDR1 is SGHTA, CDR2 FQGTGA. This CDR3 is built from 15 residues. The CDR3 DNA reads TGTGGCAGCAGTTTCAGGACTAGCGGGTACAATGAGCAGTTCTTC. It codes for CGSSFRTSGYNEQFF.

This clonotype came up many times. In nucleotides, the CDR3 is TGTGCCAGCAGCAATCCCGGGACTAGCGGGAGCGAGCAGTACTTC. It codes for CASSNPGTSGSEQYF. The chain combines TRBV7-8 with TRBJ2-7; 14 positions match TRBD2. From germline, CDR1 is SGHVS and CDR2 FQNEAQ. The CDR3 consists of 15 residues. V lost 5 bases, J lost 6 bases, and 6 bases stayed unmatched.

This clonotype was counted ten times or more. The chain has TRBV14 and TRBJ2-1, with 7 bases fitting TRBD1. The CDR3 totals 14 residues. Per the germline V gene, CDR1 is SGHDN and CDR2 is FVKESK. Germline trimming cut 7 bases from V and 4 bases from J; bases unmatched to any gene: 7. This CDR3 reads CASNRDSEYNEQFF. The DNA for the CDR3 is TGTGCCAGCAACCGGGACAGCGAGTACAATGAGCAGTTCTTC.

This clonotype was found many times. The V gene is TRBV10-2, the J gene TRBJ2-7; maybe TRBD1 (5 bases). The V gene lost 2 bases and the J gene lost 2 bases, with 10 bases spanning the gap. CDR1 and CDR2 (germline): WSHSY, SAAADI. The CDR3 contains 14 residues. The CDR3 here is CASSEVEQAYEQYF. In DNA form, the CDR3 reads TGCGCCAGCAGTGAGGTAGAACAGGCCTACGAGCAGTACTTC.

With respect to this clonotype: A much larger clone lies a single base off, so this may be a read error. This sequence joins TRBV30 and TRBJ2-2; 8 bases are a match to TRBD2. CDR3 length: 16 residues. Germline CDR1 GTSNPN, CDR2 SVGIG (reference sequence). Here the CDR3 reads CAWIDSGKIGTGGLFF. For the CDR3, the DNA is TGTGCCTGGATCGATAGCGGGAAAATAGGCACCGGGGGGCTGTTTTTT.

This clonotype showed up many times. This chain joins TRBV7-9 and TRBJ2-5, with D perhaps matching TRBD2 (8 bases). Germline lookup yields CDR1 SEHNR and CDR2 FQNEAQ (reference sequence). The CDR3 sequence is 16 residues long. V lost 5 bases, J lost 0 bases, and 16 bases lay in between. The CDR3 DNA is TGTGCCAGCAGCAGCGGGGGACAGAATTACCAAGAGACCCAGTACTTC. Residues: CASSSGGQNYQETQYF.

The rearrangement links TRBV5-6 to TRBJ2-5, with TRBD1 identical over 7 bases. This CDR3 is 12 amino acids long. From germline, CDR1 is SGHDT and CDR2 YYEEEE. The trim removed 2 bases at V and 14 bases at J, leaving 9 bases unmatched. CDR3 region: CASSLGDREFYF. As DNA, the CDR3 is TGTGCCAGCAGCTTAGGTGACAGGGAGTTTTACTTC.

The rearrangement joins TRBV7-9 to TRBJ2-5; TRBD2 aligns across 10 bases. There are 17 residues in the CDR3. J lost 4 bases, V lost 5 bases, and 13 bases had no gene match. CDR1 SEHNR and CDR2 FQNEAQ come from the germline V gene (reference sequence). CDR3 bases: TGTGCCAGCAGCCCCGAGGTGGCTAGCGGGAGAGGAGAGACCCAGTACTTC. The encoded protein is CASSPEVASGRGETQYF.

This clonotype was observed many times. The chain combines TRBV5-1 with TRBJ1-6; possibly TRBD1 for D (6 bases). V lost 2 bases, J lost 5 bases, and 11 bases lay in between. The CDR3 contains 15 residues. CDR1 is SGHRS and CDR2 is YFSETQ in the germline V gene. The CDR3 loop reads CASSFGQTNNSPLHF. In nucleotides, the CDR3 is TGCGCCAGCAGCTTTGGACAGACGAATAATTCACCCCTCCACTTT.

The CDR3 DNA sequence: TGTGCCAGCAGCCAACCGGGACTAGCGCGGAATGAGCAGTTCTTC. Translating it yields CASSQPGLARNEQFF. V and J are TRBV7-2 and TRBJ2-1; TRBD2 matches 10 bases. With 5 bases clipped from V and 7 bases from J, the junction kept 8 bases outside the gene matches. Germline CDR1 reads SGHTA; CDR2 reads FQGNSA. The CDR3 extends over 15 amino acids.